These T cell receptor beta chains were read from a single sample in a study of T cell repertoires in cytomegalovirus infection. Using its own MiXCR run on the reads, TCRdb lists one record per CDR3 protein. The sample consists of approximately 770,000 distinct CDR3 sequences, approximately 32% of them appearing once. These TCRs are of unknown antigen specificity. The sample in question was cultured CD8+ T cells from PBMCs, obtained from culture after CMV antigen stimulation. These receptors all come from a human donor in good health (CMV status not recorded). Some clones in this sample may be carry-over from other donors' samples. The CDR3 runs from the conserved cysteine through the conserved F or W. The order of the fields is J gene, V gene, D gene, clone size, CDR3 DNA, CDR3 protein. D genes are given only for firm matches. Not every row has a clone size; where given, it reads once, few, many or a size class.

j_call: TRBJ2-7; v_call: TRBV12-3/TRBV12-4; d_call: -; clone_size: -; cdr3_nt: TGTGCCAGCAGTCCCCCCGGGAGTAGGGGGCCCACCTACGAGCAGTACTTC; cdr3_aa: CASSPPGSRGPTYEQYF
j_call: TRBJ2-1; v_call: TRBV28; d_call: TRBD2; clone_size: few; cdr3_nt: TGTGCCAGCAGTTTATATAGCGGGGAGTACAATGAGCAGTTCTTC; cdr3_aa: CASSLYSGEYNEQFF
j_call: TRBJ2-7; v_call: TRBV10-3; d_call: TRBD1; clone_size: few; cdr3_nt: TGTGCCATCAGTTTACCGGGACAGGGCTACGAGCAGTACTTC; cdr3_aa: CAISLPGQGYEQYF
j_call: TRBJ1-5; v_call: TRBV12-3/TRBV12-4; d_call: TRBD1; clone_size: many; cdr3_nt: TGTGCCAGCAGTTCCCTTCGGAGACAGGGATGGAATCAGCCCCAGCATTTT; cdr3_aa: CASSSLRRQGWNQPQHF
j_call: TRBJ1-5; v_call: TRBV12-3/TRBV12-4; d_call: TRBD1; clone_size: many; cdr3_nt: TGTGCCAGCAGAATGGGACAGGGCCGAGATCAGCCCCAGCATTTT; cdr3_aa: CASRMGQGRDQPQHF
j_call: TRBJ1-1; v_call: TRBV7-6; d_call: -; clone_size: few; cdr3_nt: TGTGCCAGCAGCTTAGCCACAGTGGGGCCGAGCACTGAAGCTTTCTTT; cdr3_aa: CASSLATVGPSTEAFF
j_call: TRBJ1-1; v_call: TRBV7-8; d_call: -; clone_size: -; cdr3_nt: TGTGCCAGCATCAAACCGGGGGCCGACACTGAAGCTTTCTTT; cdr3_aa: CASIKPGADTEAFF
j_call: TRBJ1-1; v_call: TRBV7-8; d_call: TRBD1; clone_size: -; cdr3_nt: TGTGCCAGCAGCTCTGGACAGGGAAGGGGGGAAAACACTGAAGCTTTCTTT; cdr3_aa: CASSSGQGRGENTEAFF
j_call: TRBJ2-5; v_call: TRBV7-2; d_call: TRBD2; clone_size: many; cdr3_nt: TGTGCCAGCAGTTCCGGGGAGGGCTTGCTAGAGACCCAGTACTTC; cdr3_aa: CASSSGEGLLETQYF
j_call: TRBJ2-5; v_call: TRBV7-9; d_call: -; clone_size: -; cdr3_nt: TGTGCCAGCAGCTTTCTAGAGCCACAAGAGACCCAGTACTTC; cdr3_aa: CASSFLEPQETQYF
j_call: TRBJ1-1; v_call: TRBV11-2; d_call: -; clone_size: few; cdr3_nt: TGTGCCAGCAGCTTAGTTCCCCACGGCACTGAAGCTTTCTTT; cdr3_aa: CASSLVPHGTEAFF
j_call: TRBJ1-2; v_call: TRBV27; d_call: TRBD1; clone_size: -; cdr3_nt: TGTGCCAGTAGACAGGGTCCCCTATCCGCCTCCTATGGCGTTGCGAATGGCTACACCTTC; cdr3_aa: CASRQGPLSASYGVANGYTF
j_call: TRBJ2-5; v_call: TRBV7-9; d_call: -; clone_size: -; cdr3_nt: TGTGCCAGCACCCCTGGGCGAGAAGAGACCCAGTACTTC; cdr3_aa: CASTPGREETQYF
j_call: TRBJ2-6; v_call: TRBV4-1; d_call: -; clone_size: many; cdr3_nt: TGCGCCAGCAGCCAAGAAGGTCAGGCAGGCTCCGGGGCCAACGTCCTGACTTTC; cdr3_aa: CASSQEGQAGSGANVLTF
j_call: TRBJ1-1; v_call: TRBV28; d_call: TRBD1; clone_size: few; cdr3_nt: TGTGCCAGCAGTGGGACAGGCCGGACTGAAGCTTTCTTT; cdr3_aa: CASSGTGRTEAFF
j_call: TRBJ2-1; v_call: TRBV29-1; d_call: -; clone_size: -; cdr3_nt: TGCAGCGTTGTTAGCGGAGGCGGTGAGCAGTTCTTC; cdr3_aa: CSVVSGGGEQFF
j_call: TRBJ1-5; v_call: TRBV27; d_call: -; clone_size: -; cdr3_nt: TGTGCCAGCAGTTTTATAGCGACAGATCAGCCCCAGCATTTT; cdr3_aa: CASSFIATDQPQHF
j_call: TRBJ1-1; v_call: TRBV9; d_call: -; clone_size: -; cdr3_nt: TGTGCCAGCAGCCCAAACCAGGGCAGGGGCACTGAAGCTTTCTTT; cdr3_aa: CASSPNQGRGTEAFF
j_call: TRBJ2-3; v_call: TRBV15; d_call: -; clone_size: -; cdr3_nt: TGTGCCACCAGCAGAGAATTCCCAGATACGCAGTATTTT; cdr3_aa: CATSREFPDTQYF
j_call: TRBJ1-6; v_call: TRBV25-1; d_call: -; clone_size: -; cdr3_nt: TGTGCCAGCAGTGAATTTTACAGCTCCTATAATTCACCCCTCCACTTT; cdr3_aa: CASSEFYSSYNSPLHF
j_call: TRBJ2-7; v_call: TRBV5-1; d_call: -; clone_size: -; cdr3_nt: TGCGCCAGCAGCTTGGCCTCCGGGCCGGGGTTCGAGCAGTACTTC; cdr3_aa: CASSLASGPGFEQYF
j_call: TRBJ1-6; v_call: TRBV7-9; d_call: -; clone_size: many; cdr3_nt: TGTGCCAGCAGCTTAGCACAGGCGTTTAATTCACCCCTCCACTTT; cdr3_aa: CASSLAQAFNSPLHF
j_call: TRBJ1-1; v_call: TRBV7-6; d_call: TRBD1; clone_size: -; cdr3_nt: TGTGCCAGCAGCTCCCCGACAGGGGGCACTGAAGCTTTCTTT; cdr3_aa: CASSSPTGGTEAFF
j_call: TRBJ2-1; v_call: TRBV4-3; d_call: TRBD1; clone_size: -; cdr3_nt: TGCGCCAGCAGCCACACCGGGACAGGGACCAATGAGCAGTTCTTC; cdr3_aa: CASSHTGTGTNEQFF
j_call: TRBJ2-7; v_call: TRBV7-6; d_call: -; clone_size: -; cdr3_nt: TGTGCCAGCAGCTTAGACGGCTGCCGTCTGTACGAGCAGTACTTC; cdr3_aa: CASSLDGCRLYEQYF
j_call: TRBJ1-2; v_call: TRBV6-5; d_call: TRBD1; clone_size: -; cdr3_nt: TGTGCCAGCAGTTACACCTCGACAGGGGCCCGGGGCTACACCTTC; cdr3_aa: CASSYTSTGARGYTF
j_call: TRBJ1-2; v_call: TRBV20-1; d_call: -; clone_size: many; cdr3_nt: TGCAGTGCTAGAGATTCTAGGGACGTTGTGGATGGCTACACCTTC; cdr3_aa: CSARDSRDVVDGYTF
j_call: TRBJ2-2; v_call: TRBV6-5; d_call: -; clone_size: -; cdr3_nt: TGTGCCAGCAGTTACTCTTCAGAAACGGGCGCGAACACCGGGGAGCTGTTTTTT; cdr3_aa: CASSYSSETGANTGELFF
j_call: TRBJ2-3; v_call: TRBV7-8; d_call: -; clone_size: few; cdr3_nt: TGTGCCAGCAGCTTAGAGCCCGGGGGAGATACGCAGTATTTT; cdr3_aa: CASSLEPGGDTQYF
j_call: TRBJ2-3; v_call: TRBV12-3/TRBV12-4; d_call: TRBD2; clone_size: once; cdr3_nt: TGTGTCAGCAGTCCTAGCGGGGGGGTCACAGATACGCAGTATTTT; cdr3_aa: CVSSPSGGVTDTQYF
j_call: TRBJ1-1; v_call: TRBV19; d_call: -; clone_size: few; cdr3_nt: TGTGCCAGTAGTGAGAACACCGCGGGCACTGAAGCTTTCTTT; cdr3_aa: CASSENTAGTEAFF
j_call: TRBJ2-1; v_call: TRBV7-2; d_call: -; clone_size: many; cdr3_nt: TGTGCCAGCAGTCTGGGGACTCAACTCTCCTACAATGAGCAGTTCTTC; cdr3_aa: CASSLGTQLSYNEQFF
j_call: TRBJ2-3; v_call: TRBV7-9; d_call: -; clone_size: -; cdr3_nt: TGTGCCAGCAGCCCTCGAAGGGTGCAGGGCACAGATACGCAGTATTTT; cdr3_aa: CASSPRRVQGTDTQYF
j_call: TRBJ2-3; v_call: TRBV6-2/TRBV6-3; d_call: -; clone_size: -; cdr3_nt: TGTGCCAGCAGTACTACAGGGTGGATAGATACGCAGTATTTT; cdr3_aa: CASSTTGWIDTQYF
j_call: TRBJ1-2; v_call: TRBV6-1; d_call: TRBD1; clone_size: -; cdr3_nt: TGTGCCAGCCTTAAGCAGGGGACAGCCTGGGCCTATGGCTACACCTTC; cdr3_aa: CASLKQGTAWAYGYTF
j_call: TRBJ2-2; v_call: TRBV27; d_call: -; clone_size: -; cdr3_nt: TGTGCCAGCAGTTTACGTGAGGGTAGGGAGCTGTTTTTT; cdr3_aa: CASSLREGRELFF
j_call: TRBJ1-4; v_call: TRBV7-9; d_call: -; clone_size: few; cdr3_nt: TGTGCCAGCATGTGGGGGAAAAATGAAAAACTGTTTTTT; cdr3_aa: CASMWGKNEKLFF
j_call: TRBJ1-5; v_call: TRBV5-8; d_call: -; clone_size: few; cdr3_nt: TGTGCCAGCAGCTTGGCCTATCAGCCCCAGCATTTT; cdr3_aa: CASSLAYQPQHF
j_call: TRBJ1-2; v_call: TRBV29-1; d_call: TRBD1; clone_size: -; cdr3_nt: TGCAGCGTTGGTGACAGGGAAGCCCATGGCTACACCTTC; cdr3_aa: CSVGDREAHGYTF
j_call: TRBJ1-2; v_call: TRBV7-9; d_call: -; clone_size: few; cdr3_nt: TGTGCCAGCAGCTCGCCCAGGGGACCTGGCAATGGCTACACCTTC; cdr3_aa: CASSSPRGPGNGYTF
j_call: TRBJ2-7; v_call: TRBV7-6; d_call: -; clone_size: few; cdr3_nt: TGTGCCAGCAGCCCCCGGGTGGGTGGCGAGCAGTACTTC; cdr3_aa: CASSPRVGGEQYF
j_call: TRBJ1-2; v_call: TRBV7-9; d_call: TRBD1; clone_size: -; cdr3_nt: TGTGCCAGCAGCTTTCCCGTCCCTGGGGGACAGAGAAACTATGGCTACACCTTC; cdr3_aa: CASSFPVPGGQRNYGYTF
j_call: TRBJ2-2; v_call: TRBV5-4; d_call: -; clone_size: few; cdr3_nt: TGTGCCAGCAGCTTGGGATGGGAAAACACCGGGGAGCTGTTTTTT; cdr3_aa: CASSLGWENTGELFF
j_call: TRBJ2-3; v_call: TRBV11-2; d_call: -; clone_size: few; cdr3_nt: TGTGCCAGCAGCTTTGCGGGGAGACCCACAGATACGCAGTATTTT; cdr3_aa: CASSFAGRPTDTQYF
j_call: TRBJ1-1; v_call: TRBV6-5; d_call: -; clone_size: few; cdr3_nt: TGTGCCAGCAGGCAGGGCGAGGTCACTGAAGCTTTCTTT; cdr3_aa: CASRQGEVTEAFF
j_call: TRBJ1-2; v_call: TRBV10-3; d_call: TRBD1; clone_size: -; cdr3_nt: TGTGCCTCGAGAACGACAGGGGGAGTCGTGGGCTACACCTTC; cdr3_aa: CASRTTGGVVGYTF
j_call: TRBJ1-2; v_call: TRBV20-1; d_call: TRBD1; clone_size: -; cdr3_nt: TGCAGTGCTAGAGTCTCCGAGCAGGGGGACCACTATGGCTACACCTTC; cdr3_aa: CSARVSEQGDHYGYTF
j_call: TRBJ1-2; v_call: TRBV4-1; d_call: -; clone_size: -; cdr3_nt: TGCGCCAGCAGCCAAGATCAAGACAGTGAGAACTATGGCTACACCTTC; cdr3_aa: CASSQDQDSENYGYTF
j_call: TRBJ2-7; v_call: TRBV7-9; d_call: TRBD2; clone_size: -; cdr3_nt: TGTGTCAGCAGCTTAGTGGGAGGGTTTGGAGAGCAGTACTTC; cdr3_aa: CVSSLVGGFGEQYF
j_call: TRBJ2-1; v_call: TRBV5-6; d_call: -; clone_size: few; cdr3_nt: TGTGCCAGCAGCTCAAAGACCCTGAGCTCCTACAATGAGCAGTTCTTC; cdr3_aa: CASSSKTLSSYNEQFF
j_call: TRBJ2-1; v_call: TRBV15; d_call: TRBD1; clone_size: -; cdr3_nt: TGTGCCACCAGCAGAGTCGGGACAGGCTACAATGAGCAGTTCTTC; cdr3_aa: CATSRVGTGYNEQFF
j_call: TRBJ2-1; v_call: TRBV6-1; d_call: -; clone_size: few; cdr3_nt: TGTGCCAGCAGTGAGCTCCCGGGTCCACGGGAGCAGTTCTTC; cdr3_aa: CASSELPGPREQFF
j_call: TRBJ2-4; v_call: TRBV15; d_call: -; clone_size: -; cdr3_nt: TGTGCCACCAGCAGGGGAGAAAACATTCAGTACTTC; cdr3_aa: CATSRGENIQYF